Each of the 14 T cell receptor beta chains below was sequenced from the same sample in a study of cytomegalovirus exposure and HLA in healthy donors. Researchers ran the PCR with 60 Vbeta and 13 Jbeta primers. Clones were read by immunoSEQ multiplex PCR, and TCRdb kept only the in-frame ones, dropping some. The table includes about 100,000 clones, over 65% detected once. The sequenced sample consisted of PBMCs. These receptors were collected from an older woman in good health and CMV-seronegative.

In this sample, this clone turned up a few times. This sequence joins TRBV11-2 and TRBJ1-1, with D perhaps matching TRBD1 (6 bases). Germline CDR1 is SGHAT and CDR2 is FQNNGV. V gave up 0 bases and J gave up 0 bases, with 8 bases separating them. This CDR3 region has 15 residues. The CDR3 sequence is CASSLDTGLNTEAFF. The CDR3 nucleotides read TGTGCCAGCAGCTTAGATACAGGGTTGAACACTGAAGCTTTCTTT.

The V and J genes are TRBV7-8 and TRBJ2-7, with D maybe TRBD1 (6 bases). The germline gives CDR1 SGHVS, CDR2 FQNEAQ. The CDR3 has 14 residues. Trimming cost V 1 base and J 2 bases, with 9 bases left between them. DNA of the CDR3: TGTGCCAGCAGCTTAGTACAGGGCACCTACGAGCAGTACTTC. Its protein is CASSLVQGTYEQYF.

This clone showed up just once. V gene TRBV27 combines with J gene TRBJ2-3; 7 nucleotides line up with TRBD2. The CDR3 has 14 residues. Germline assignment: CDR1 MNHEY and CDR2 SMNVEV (reference sequence). Unmatched junction bases numbered 14, after V lost 10 bases and J lost 7 bases. The CDR3 region has the DNA TGTGCCACCGGCCTTAGTAGCGGGTTTAATACGCAGTATTTT. It is translated as CATGLSSGFNTQYF.

This clone was seen more than once but under ten times. The chain carries TRBV7-2 and TRBJ2-2; D ambiguous. V was pared by 1 base and J by 3 bases, with 6 bases between. The CDR3 totals 14 residues. Germline V gene data show CDR1 as SGHTA and CDR2 as FQGNSA. For the CDR3, the DNA is TGTGCCAGCAGCTTAGGTAGAGACACCGGGGAGCTGTTTTTT. This translates into CASSLGRDTGELFF.

The genes are TRBV5-1 and TRBJ1-5, with 9 nucleotides matching TRBD1. Trimming at V came to 4 bases and at J to 4 bases, leaving 3 bases not matched to a gene. The germline V gene encodes CDR1 SGHRS and CDR2 YFSETQ. The CDR3 loop spans 14 amino acids. The CDR3 here is CASSPGTGNQPQHF. The DNA of the CDR3 is TGCGCCAGCAGCCCGGGGACAGGGAATCAGCCCCAGCATTTT. Full variable domain (rest looked up from reference TRBV5-1 and TRBJ1-5): KAGVTQTPRYLIKTRGQQVTLSCSPISGHRSVSWYQQTPGQGLQFLFEYFSETQRNKGNFPGRFSGRQFSNSRSEMNVSTLELGDSALYLCASSPGTGNQPQHFGDGTRLSIL.

This chain uses TRBV7-8 with TRBJ2-1, with 9 bases lining up with TRBD1. V was clipped by 2 bases and J by 7 bases; unmatched bases: 6. This CDR3 spans 15 amino acids. Germline V lookup: CDR1 SGHVS, CDR2 FQNEAQ. CDR3 sequence (DNA): TGTGCCAGCAGCTTACCGGGACAGGGACTAAATGAGCAGTTCTTC. As protein: CASSLPGQGLNEQFF.

The rearrangement links TRBV6-1 to TRBJ2-5; 12 bases match TRBD2. There are 17 residues in the CDR3. Trimming cost V 2 bases and J 2 bases; bases outside gene matches: 6. Germline V gene sequence: CDR1 MNHNS, CDR2 SASEGT. CDR3 DNA sequence: TGTGCCAGCAGTGAAAGGACTAGCGGGGTGTGGCAAGAGACCCAGTACTTC. Its translation is CASSERTSGVWQETQYF.

This chain links TRBV13 with TRBJ2-1; D is undetermined. Looked up from germline, CDR1 is PRHDT and CDR2 is FYEKMQ (reference sequence). V lost 3 bases and J lost 9, with 9 bases in between. The CDR3 contains 12 residues. This CDR3 is CASSLQAGEQFF. In DNA, the CDR3 is TGTGCCAGCAGCTTGCAGGCAGGTGAGCAGTTCTTC.

V usage is TRBV27 and J usage is TRBJ2-3, with a weak D call TRBD2 (5 bases). This CDR3 contains 13 residues. V was pared by 7 bases and J by 0 bases, with 8 bases between. In germline, CDR1 is MNHEY, CDR2 SMNVEV (reference sequence). CDR3 residues: CASTAVSTDTQYF. The CDR3 DNA is TGTGCCAGCACAGCGGTTAGCACAGATACGCAGTATTTT.

This chain links TRBV27 with TRBJ2-5; 9 nucleotides line up with TRBD1. Unmatched junction bases numbered 0, after V lost 6 bases and J lost 4 bases. The CDR3 sequence is 12 residues long. Germline V gene sequence: CDR1 MNHEY, CDR2 SMNVEV (reference sequence). The DNA for the CDR3 is TGTGCCAGCAGGACAGGGGGAGAGACCCAGTACTTC. It codes for CASRTGGETQYF.

As concerns this clone: Germline is not matched at one junction end, which may reflect a read error. The V and J genes are TRBV7-9 and TRBJ1-1, with unresolved D. Germline CDR1 and CDR2: SEHNR and FQNEAQ (reference sequence). The CDR3 extends over 13 amino acids. The CDR3 DNA reads as TGTTCCAGCAGCGGAGGGCTGGGGACTGAAGCTTTCTTT. Protein: CSSSGGLGTEAFF.

Turning to this clone: This sample also contains other DNA sequences that code for the same CDR3. The gene calls are TRBV27 and TRBJ2-7; tentatively, D is TRBD1 (5 bases). Trimming removed 3 bases at V and 3 bases at J, with 9 bases between. The length of the CDR3 is 13 residues. Looked up from germline, CDR1 is MNHEY and CDR2 is SMNVEV (reference sequence). CDR3 region: CASSLRQSYEQYF. The DNA of the CDR3 is TGTGCCAGCAGTTTGAGACAGAGCTACGAGCAGTACTTC.

The table lists this clone with a few counts. V gene TRBV29-1 combines with J gene TRBJ1-1; TRBD1 matches 9 bases. This CDR3 spans 13 amino acids. The germline gives CDR1 SQVTM, CDR2 ANQGSEA. With 6 bases clipped from V and 4 bases from J, the junction kept 6 bases outside the gene matches. The CDR3 loop reads CSVGTGLGTEAFF. As DNA, the CDR3 is TGCAGCGTCGGGACAGGGTTAGGCACTGAAGCTTTCTTT.

J is TRBJ2-5 and V is TRBV4-1; TRBD2 aligns across 8 bases. The CDR3 extends over 14 amino acids. Germline CDR1 is MGHRA and CDR2 is YSYEKL. V lost 1 base and J lost 5; bases outside the gene matches: 3. In DNA, the CDR3 is TGCGCCAGCAGCCAAGCGGGAGGGGGTGAGACCCAGTACTTC. Protein sequence: CASSQAGGGETQYF.